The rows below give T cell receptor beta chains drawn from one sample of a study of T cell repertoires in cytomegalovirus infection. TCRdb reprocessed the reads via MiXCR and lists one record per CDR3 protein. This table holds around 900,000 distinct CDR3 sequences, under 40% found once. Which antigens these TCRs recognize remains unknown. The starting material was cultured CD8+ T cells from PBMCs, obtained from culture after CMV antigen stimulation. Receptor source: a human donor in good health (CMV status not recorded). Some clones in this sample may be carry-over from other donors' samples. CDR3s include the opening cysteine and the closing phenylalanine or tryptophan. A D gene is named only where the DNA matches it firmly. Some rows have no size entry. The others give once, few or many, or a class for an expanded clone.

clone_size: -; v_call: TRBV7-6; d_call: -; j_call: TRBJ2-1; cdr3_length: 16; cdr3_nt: TGTGCCAGCAGCTTAATTCAGGGGAGATCCTACAATGAGCAGTTCTTC; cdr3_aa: CASSLIQGRSYNEQFF
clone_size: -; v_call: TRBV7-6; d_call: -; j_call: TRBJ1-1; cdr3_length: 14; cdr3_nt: TGTGCCAGCAGCTCTTCGGGACGGCTCACTGAAGCTTTCTTT; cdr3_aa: CASSSSGRLTEAFF
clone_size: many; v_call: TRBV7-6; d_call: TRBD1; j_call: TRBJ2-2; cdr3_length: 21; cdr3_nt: TGTGCCAGCAGCCACTTTGGATTTGTGGGACAGGGGGCGGGGAACACCGGGGAGCTGTTTTTT; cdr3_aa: CASSHFGFVGQGAGNTGELFF
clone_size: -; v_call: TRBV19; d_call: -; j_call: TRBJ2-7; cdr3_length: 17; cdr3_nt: TGTGCCAGTTTTCAGCCGATGAAGGCGGGACTCTCCTACGAGCAGTACTTC; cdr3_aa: CASFQPMKAGLSYEQYF
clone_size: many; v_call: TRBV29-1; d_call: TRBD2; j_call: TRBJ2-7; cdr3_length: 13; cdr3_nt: TGCAGCGTTGAGGCTAGCGGAAACCGGGGGCAGTACTTC; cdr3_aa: CSVEASGNRGQYF
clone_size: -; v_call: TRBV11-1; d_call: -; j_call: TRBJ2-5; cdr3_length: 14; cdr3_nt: TGTGCCAGCAGCTGGGCAGGGACCCAAGAGACCCAGTACTTC; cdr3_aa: CASSWAGTQETQYF
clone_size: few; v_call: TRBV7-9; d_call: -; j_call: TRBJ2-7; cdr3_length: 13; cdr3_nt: TGTGCCAGCAGCTTAAGGGGCTATAACGAGCAGTACTTC; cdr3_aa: CASSLRGYNEQYF
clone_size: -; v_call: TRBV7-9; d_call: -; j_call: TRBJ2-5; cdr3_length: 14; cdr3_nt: TGTGCCAGCATGGAGAAAGGGGCTCAAGAGACCCAGTACTTC; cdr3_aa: CASMEKGAQETQYF
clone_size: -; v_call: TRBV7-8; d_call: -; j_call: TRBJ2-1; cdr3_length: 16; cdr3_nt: TGTGCCAGCAGCCCACCCGGATATAAAGCCTACAATGAGCAGTTCTTC; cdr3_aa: CASSPPGYKAYNEQFF
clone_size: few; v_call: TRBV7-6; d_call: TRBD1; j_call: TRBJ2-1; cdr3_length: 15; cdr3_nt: TGTGCCAGCAGCCCCAGGGGGCGAATCAACAATGAGCAGTTCTTC; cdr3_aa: CASSPRGRINNEQFF
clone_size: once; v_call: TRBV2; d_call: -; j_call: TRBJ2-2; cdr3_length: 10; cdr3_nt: TGTGCCAGCTACTACGGGGAGCTGTTTTTT; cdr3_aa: CASYYGELFF
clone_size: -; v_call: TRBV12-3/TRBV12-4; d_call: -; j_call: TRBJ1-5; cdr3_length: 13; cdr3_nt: TGTGTCAGTCGTAGGGGTCTCAATCAGCCCCAGCATTTT; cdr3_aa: CVSRRGLNQPQHF
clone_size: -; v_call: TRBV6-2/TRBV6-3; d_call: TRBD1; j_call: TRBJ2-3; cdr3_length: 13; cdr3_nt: TGTGCCAGCAACACAGGGGGCGCGGATACGCAGTATTTT; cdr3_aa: CASNTGGADTQYF
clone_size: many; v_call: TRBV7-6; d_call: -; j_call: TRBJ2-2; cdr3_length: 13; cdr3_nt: TGTGCCAGCAGCTTAGATTACACCGGGGAGCTGTTTTTT; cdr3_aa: CASSLDYTGELFF
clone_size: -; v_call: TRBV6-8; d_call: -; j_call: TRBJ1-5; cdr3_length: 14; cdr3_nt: TGTGCCAGCAGCCCAGGGGCGCGGGGTCAGCCCCAGCATTTT; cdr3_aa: CASSPGARGQPQHF
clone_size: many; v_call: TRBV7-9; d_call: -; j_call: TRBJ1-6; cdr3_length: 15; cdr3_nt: TGTGCCAGCAGCTATAACCGGGACGGTCCCTCACCCCTCCACTTT; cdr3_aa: CASSYNRDGPSPLHF
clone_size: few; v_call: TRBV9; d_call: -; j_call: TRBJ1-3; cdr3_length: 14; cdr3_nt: TGTGCCAGCAGCGTAGGAATCTCTGGAAACACCATATATTTT; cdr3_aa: CASSVGISGNTIYF
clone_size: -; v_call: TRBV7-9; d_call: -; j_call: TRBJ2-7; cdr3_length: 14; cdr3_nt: TGTGCCAGCAGCCCCCGGGCGGAATCCTACGAGCAGTACTTC; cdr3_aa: CASSPRAESYEQYF
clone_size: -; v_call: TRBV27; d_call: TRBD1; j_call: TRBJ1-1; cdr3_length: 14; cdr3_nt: TGTGCCAGCAGTTTCCAGACAGGGTCCACTGAAGCTTTCTTT; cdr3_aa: CASSFQTGSTEAFF
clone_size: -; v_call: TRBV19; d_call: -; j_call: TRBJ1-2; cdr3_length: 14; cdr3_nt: TGTGCCAGTAGTCCGGGTGGCAGGGCGGATGGCTACACCTTC; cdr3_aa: CASSPGGRADGYTF
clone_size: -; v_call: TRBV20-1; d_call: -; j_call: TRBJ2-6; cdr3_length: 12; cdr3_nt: TGCAGTGCTACTGGTGGGGCCAACGTCCTGACTTTC; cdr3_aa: CSATGGANVLTF
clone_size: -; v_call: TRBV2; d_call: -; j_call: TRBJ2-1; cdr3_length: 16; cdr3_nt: TGTGCCAGCGACGGAGCGAGGGATAAATCCTACAATGAGCAGTTCTTC; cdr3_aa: CASDGARDKSYNEQFF
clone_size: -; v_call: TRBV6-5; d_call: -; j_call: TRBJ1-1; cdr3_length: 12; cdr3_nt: TGTGCCAGCATAGGGGTCTACACTGAAGCTTTCTTT; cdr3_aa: CASIGVYTEAFF
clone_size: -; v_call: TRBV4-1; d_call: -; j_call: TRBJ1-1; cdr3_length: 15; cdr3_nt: TGCGCCAGCAGTCTGTCTTCGGGGCCGAACACTGAAGCTTTCTTT; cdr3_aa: CASSLSSGPNTEAFF
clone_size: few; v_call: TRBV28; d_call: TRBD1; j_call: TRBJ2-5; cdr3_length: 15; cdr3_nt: TGTGCCAGCAGTAGAACCCCGGGACAGGGAGAGACCCAGTACTTC; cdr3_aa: CASSRTPGQGETQYF
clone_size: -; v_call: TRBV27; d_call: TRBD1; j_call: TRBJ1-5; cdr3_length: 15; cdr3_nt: TGTGCCAGCAGCTACCTCGGGACAGCACATCAGCCCCAGCATTTT; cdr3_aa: CASSYLGTAHQPQHF
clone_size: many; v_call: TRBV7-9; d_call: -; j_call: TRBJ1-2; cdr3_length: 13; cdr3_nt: TGTGCCAGCAGCCCGGATCTCCCCTATGGCTACACCTTC; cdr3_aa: CASSPDLPYGYTF
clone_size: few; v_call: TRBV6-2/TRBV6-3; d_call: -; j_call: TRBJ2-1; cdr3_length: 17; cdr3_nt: TGTGCCAGCAGTACTCCCCGTTATGGGCCGCTCTACAATGAGCAGTTCTTC; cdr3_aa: CASSTPRYGPLYNEQFF
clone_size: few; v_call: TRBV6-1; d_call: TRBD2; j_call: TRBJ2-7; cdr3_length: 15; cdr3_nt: TGTGCCAGCGGAGGCTATACTAGCGGCTCCTACGAGCAGTACTTC; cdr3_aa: CASGGYTSGSYEQYF
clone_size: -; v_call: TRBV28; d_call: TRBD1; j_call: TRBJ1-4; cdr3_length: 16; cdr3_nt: TGTGCCAGCAGTCCCGCATGGGGACAGGTTGATGAAAAACTGTTTTTT; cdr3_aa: CASSPAWGQVDEKLFF
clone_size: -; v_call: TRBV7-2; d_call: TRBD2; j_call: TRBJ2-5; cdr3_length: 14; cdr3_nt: TGTGTCAGCAGCTTAGTGGGGGGGGGTGAGACCCAGTACTTC; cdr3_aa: CVSSLVGGGETQYF
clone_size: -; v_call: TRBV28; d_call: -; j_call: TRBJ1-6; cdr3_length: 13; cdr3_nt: TGTGCCAGCATCGACCCGGGCACTTCACCCCTCCACTTT; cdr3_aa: CASIDPGTSPLHF
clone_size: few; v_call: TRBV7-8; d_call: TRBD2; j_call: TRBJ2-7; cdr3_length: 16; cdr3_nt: TGTGCCAGCAGCCCCTGGGTAGCGGGGGGGCCCTACGAGCAGTACTTC; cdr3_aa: CASSPWVAGGPYEQYF
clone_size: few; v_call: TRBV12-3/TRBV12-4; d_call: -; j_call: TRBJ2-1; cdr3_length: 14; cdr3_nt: TGTGCCAGCAGTTCCGTGCGGACGCGGGATGAGCAGTTCTTC; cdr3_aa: CASSSVRTRDEQFF
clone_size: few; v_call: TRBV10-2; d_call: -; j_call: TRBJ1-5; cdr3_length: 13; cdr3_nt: TGCGCCAGCAGTGAGGGCCTCCACCAGCCCCAGCATTTT; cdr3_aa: CASSEGLHQPQHF
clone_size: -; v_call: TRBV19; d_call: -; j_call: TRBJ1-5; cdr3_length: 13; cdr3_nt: TGTGCCAGTAGTATGAGTTCTTATCAGCCCCAGCATTTT; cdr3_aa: CASSMSSYQPQHF
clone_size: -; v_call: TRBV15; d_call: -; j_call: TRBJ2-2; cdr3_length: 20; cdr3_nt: TGTGCCACCAGCACAAAGGACGGGAGCATCTACCGGCTTGACACCGGGGAGCTGTTTTTT; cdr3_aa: CATSTKDGSIYRLDTGELFF
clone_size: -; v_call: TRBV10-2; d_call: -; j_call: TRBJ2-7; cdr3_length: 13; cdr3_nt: TGCGCCAGCAGAGGACATCTCGCCTACGAGCAGTACTTC; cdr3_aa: CASRGHLAYEQYF
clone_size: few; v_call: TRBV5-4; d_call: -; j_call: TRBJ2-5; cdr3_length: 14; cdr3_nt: TGTGCCAGCAGCTCCCCCGACGAGGGCGAGACCCAGTACTTC; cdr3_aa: CASSSPDEGETQYF
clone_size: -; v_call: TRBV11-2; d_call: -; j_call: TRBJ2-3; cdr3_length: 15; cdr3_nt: TGTGCCAGCAGCTCTCCCGTGGAACCCACAGATACGCAGTATTTT; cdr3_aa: CASSSPVEPTDTQYF
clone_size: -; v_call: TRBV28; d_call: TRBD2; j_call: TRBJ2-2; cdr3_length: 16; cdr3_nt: TGTGCCAGCAGTTTATCGGGACTAGAGAACACCGGGGAGCTGTTTTTT; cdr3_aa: CASSLSGLENTGELFF
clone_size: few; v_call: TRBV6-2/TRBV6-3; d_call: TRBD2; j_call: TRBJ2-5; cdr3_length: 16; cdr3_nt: TGTGCCAGCAGTTACTCCGCGGGACTAGCGGAAGAGACCCAGTACTTC; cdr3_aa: CASSYSAGLAEETQYF
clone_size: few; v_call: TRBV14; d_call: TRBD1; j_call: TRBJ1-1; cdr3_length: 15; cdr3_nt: TGTGCCAGCAGCCAAGAACCGGGACAGGGACCTGAAGCTTTCTTT; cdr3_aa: CASSQEPGQGPEAFF
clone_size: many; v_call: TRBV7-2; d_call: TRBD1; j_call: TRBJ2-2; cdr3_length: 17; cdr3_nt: TGTGCCAGCAGCTTGACTTTCCGGACAGGGGACACCGGGGAGCTGTTTTTT; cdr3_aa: CASSLTFRTGDTGELFF
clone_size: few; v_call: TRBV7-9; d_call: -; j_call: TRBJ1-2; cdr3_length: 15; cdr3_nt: TGTGCCAGCAGCCCGCGGCAGGGCGGAATCTATGGCTACACCTTC; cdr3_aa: CASSPRQGGIYGYTF
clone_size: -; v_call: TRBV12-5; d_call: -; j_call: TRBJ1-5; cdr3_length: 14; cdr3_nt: TGTGCTAGTGGTCCATCAGGATACAATCAGCCCCAGCATTTT; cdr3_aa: CASGPSGYNQPQHF
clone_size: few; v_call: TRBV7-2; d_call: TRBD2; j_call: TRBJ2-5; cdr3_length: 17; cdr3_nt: TGTGCCAGCAGCTTACGCCCCCCGGGGAGCGGGGAAGAGACCCAGTACTTC; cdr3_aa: CASSLRPPGSGEETQYF
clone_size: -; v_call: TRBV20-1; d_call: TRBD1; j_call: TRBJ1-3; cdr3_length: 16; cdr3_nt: TGCAGTGCTAGGGATTTTACAGGGGCTTCCGGAAACACCATATATTTT; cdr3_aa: CSARDFTGASGNTIYF